Below are 15 T cell receptor beta chains sequenced from a single sample in a study of T cell repertoires in cytomegalovirus infection. TCRdb fed the reads into MiXCR, producing one record per CDR3 protein. Among fewer than 950,000 distinct CDR3 sequences, approximately 29% were seen once, and the ten largest hold 9.5% to 15%. Their target antigens are unknown. The source was cultured CD8+ T cells from PBMCs, collected from culture after CMV antigen stimulation. These receptors were obtained from a human donor in good health (CMV status not recorded). Some clones in this sample may be carry-over from other donors' samples.

V gene TRBV7-4 combines with J gene TRBJ1-1, with 8 bases fitting TRBD1. This CDR3 is built from 14 residues. CDR1 and CDR2 from the germline V gene are SGHVT and SQSDAQ. Trimming at V came to 3 bases and at J to 4 bases, leaving 4 bases not matched to a gene. The CDR3 reads CASSFVGQGTEAFF. The DNA for the CDR3 is TGTGCCAGCAGCTTCGTAGGACAGGGCACTGAAGCTTTCTTT.

The sample holds a few counts of this clonotype. The chain couples TRBV2 to TRBJ1-2; D is perhaps TRBD1 (6 bases). Trimming removed 4 bases from V and 5 bases from J, with 23 bases in between. This CDR3 has 17 residues. Germline V gene lookup returns CDR1 SNHLY and CDR2 FYNNEI. CDR3 DNA sequence: TGTGCCAGCAGTGTCCCTCGGGGGGGCAAGATACGTTATGGCTACACCTTC. It specifies CASSVPRGGKIRYGYTF.

J is TRBJ2-7 and V is TRBV6-2 or TRBV6-3; D remains ambiguous. V was pared by 5 bases and J by 0 bases, with 14 bases between. The V gene's germline CDR1 is MNHEY and CDR2 SVGEGT. This CDR3 is 15 amino acids long. CDR3: CASSVSAASSYEQYF. DNA for the CDR3: TGTGCCAGCAGTGTTTCGGCCGCGAGCTCCTACGAGCAGTACTTC.

The chain joins TRBV10-3 to TRBJ2-3, with D perhaps assigned TRBD1 or TRBD2 (5 bases each). Trimming left V 3 bases short and J 6 bases short, with 22 bases between. From germline, CDR1 is ENHRY and CDR2 SYGVKD. This CDR3 has 17 residues. The CDR3 sequence: CAISEKPGTHLLDTQYF. Written as DNA, the CDR3 is TGTGCCATCAGTGAAAAACCCGGGACCCATCTACTGGATACGCAGTATTTT.

This clonotype was counted between two and nine times. The DNA for the CDR3 is TGTGCCAGCAGCTTAGTTCAGGGTGAGGATACGCAGTATTTT. Amino acid sequence: CASSLVQGEDTQYF. This rearrangement joins TRBV7-9 to TRBJ2-3; the D gene is possibly TRBD1 (5 bases). The CDR3 is made up of 14 amino acids. Trimming left V 1 base short and J 6 bases short, with 11 bases between. CDR1 SEHNR and CDR2 FQNEAQ come from the germline V gene (reference sequence).

This clonotype was detected a few times. The chain links TRBV5-4 to TRBJ2-1; tentatively, D is TRBD1 (7 bases). Germline V CDR1 and CDR2: SGHNT, YYREEE (reference sequence). This CDR3 spans 17 amino acids. V was cut by 4 bases and J by 0 bases, with 17 bases left in between. The CDR3 sequence: CASSPEGAVFSYNEQFF. CDR3 in DNA: TGTGCCAGCAGCCCGGAGGGGGCGGTTTTCTCCTACAATGAGCAGTTCTTC. Combining the CDR3 with reference TRBV5-4 and TRBJ2-1 gives the whole variable domain ETGVTQSPTHLIKTRGQQVTLRCSSQSGHNTVSWYQQALGQGPQFIFQYYREEENGRGNFPPRFSGLQFPNYSSELNVNALELDDSALYLCASSPEGAVFSYNEQFFGPGTRLTVL.

The chain recombines TRBV24-1 with TRBJ2-2; 7 bases line up with TRBD1. This CDR3 region has 15 residues. CDR1 KGHDR and CDR2 SFDVKD come from the germline V gene. The V segment lost 4 bases and the J segment 5 bases; nucleotides outside the gene matches: 6. The CDR3 sequence is CATSDPDRATGELFF. The CDR3 region has the DNA TGTGCCACCAGTGACCCCGACAGGGCAACCGGGGAGCTGTTTTTT.

There are a few counts of this clonotype. DNA of the CDR3: TGTGCCAGCAGCGTCTCGACAGACCGTTCAGGGGGTCATGGCTACACCTTC. This sequence encodes CASSVSTDRSGGHGYTF. The chain is built from TRBV9 and TRBJ1-2; TRBD1 agrees at 7 bases. This CDR3 has 17 residues. The germline V gene has CDR1 SGDLS and CDR2 YYNGEE. The trim removed 2 bases at V and 6 bases at J, leaving 16 bases unmatched.

This clonotype was observed a handful of times. The rearrangement links TRBV4-2 to TRBJ2-2; perhaps TRBD1 as D (6 bases). The V end was cut by 0 bases, the J end by 0 bases, with 11 bases between. The CDR3 has 17 amino acids. Germline V gene data show CDR1 as LGHNA and CDR2 as YNFKEQ. CDR3 protein: CASSQEQGLSNTGELFF. The CDR3, as DNA: TGTGCCAGCAGCCAAGAGCAGGGGCTCTCGAACACCGGGGAGCTGTTTTTT.

The J gene is TRBJ2-7, the V gene TRBV10-3; D gene uncertain. Germline values: CDR1 ENHRY, CDR2 SYGVKD. Trimming stripped 2 bases from V and 3 bases from J, with 8 bases between. The CDR3 loop spans 13 amino acids. The CDR3 loop is CAISEVGYYEQYV. CDR3 sequence (DNA): TGTGCCATCAGTGAGGTCGGATACTACGAGCAGTACGTC.

This sequence joins TRBV20-1 and TRBJ1-2; D is unclear. In germline, CDR1 is DFQATT, CDR2 SNEGSKA (reference sequence). This CDR3 contains 13 residues. Trimming cost V 0 bases and J 8 bases, with 13 bases left between them. CDR3 DNA sequence: TGCAGTGCTAGAGATATGGAGACGGGGGGCTACACCTTC. Translated, it gives CSARDMETGGYTF.

The V gene is TRBV6-2 or TRBV6-3, the J gene TRBJ2-2; unclear D gene. V lost 0 bases and J lost 3, with 11 bases in between. This CDR3 region has 16 residues. CDR1 and CDR2 (germline): MNHEY, SVGEGT. The CDR3 loop is CASSYSNGPHTGELFF. The CDR3 nucleotides are TGTGCCAGCAGTTACTCGAACGGCCCGCACACCGGGGAGCTGTTTTTT.

This clonotype occurred once. V gene TRBV27 combines with J gene TRBJ2-6; D is unclear. From germline, CDR1 is MNHEY and CDR2 SMNVEV (reference sequence). Deletions cut 4 bases from V and 4 bases from J, with 8 bases between. This CDR3 is built from 14 residues. DNA for the CDR3: TGTGCCAGCAGTTCAACTACGGGGGCCAACGTCCTGACTTTC. Amino acid sequence: CASSSTTGANVLTF.

This chain joins TRBV12-3 or TRBV12-4 and TRBJ2-5, with TRBD2 identical over 7 bases. J lost 9 bases, V lost 5 bases, and 15 bases had no gene match. The CDR3 has 15 residues. The CDR3 is CASSLGVRGTWAQYF. The DNA of the CDR3 is TGTGCCAGCAGTCTCGGGGTGCGGGGGACCTGGGCCCAGTACTTC.

This sequence joins TRBV12-3 or TRBV12-4 and TRBJ2-3; D is possibly TRBD2 (7 bases). This CDR3 is built from 15 residues. V was cut by 3 bases and J by 3 bases, with 13 bases left in between. DNA of the CDR3: TGTGCCAGCAGTTTGGGGGGGCCCCCTACAGATACGCAGTATTTT. Translated: CASSLGGPPTDTQYF.